These 8 T cell receptor beta chains share one sample of origin, sequenced in a study of blood T cell repertoires in COVID-19. TCRdb's table, derived via immunoSEQ multiplex PCR, lists solely in-frame clones and lacks some. Among tens of thousands of clones, about 88% were seen once, and the ten largest hold 19%. The specimen was peripheral blood. These receptor sequences come from a man between 65 and 85 years old with acute or convalescent COVID-19.

The chain couples TRBV28 to TRBJ2-7; 8 bases map to TRBD2. CDR1 MDHEN and CDR2 SYDVKM come from the germline V gene. V was pared by 3 bases and J by 0 bases, with 4 bases of the junction left unmatched. The length of the CDR3 is 15 residues. CDR3 loop: CASSFSGDLSYEQYF. CDR3 sequence (DNA): TGTGCCAGCAGTTTTAGCGGGGACCTCTCCTACGAGCAGTACTTC.

CDR3: CASSTRLAGNREQYF. The CDR3 DNA follows: TGTGCCAGCAGCACCCGACTAGCGGGTAATCGCGAGCAGTACTTC. V is TRBV11-2 and J is TRBJ2-7, with TRBD2 matching 10 bases. Per the germline V gene, CDR1 is SGHAT and CDR2 is FQNNGV. The CDR3 runs 15 residues. V was pared by 5 bases and J by 6 bases, with 10 bases of the junction left unmatched.

The V gene is TRBV5-6, the J gene TRBJ1-6; possibly TRBD1 for D (5 bases). The CDR3 contains 16 residues. V lost 0 bases and J lost 7, with 14 bases in between. The germline CDR1 and CDR2 sequences are SGHDT and YYEEEE. The CDR3 reads CASSLETGLENSPLHF. The CDR3 nucleotides are TGTGCCAGCAGCTTGGAAACAGGATTGGAGAATTCACCCCTCCACTTT.

The chain is built from TRBV10-3 and TRBJ2-3; D may be TRBD2 (5 bases). The CDR3 is made up of 15 amino acids. Looked up from germline, CDR1 is ENHRY and CDR2 is SYGVKD. The V gene lost 2 bases and the J gene lost 2 bases, with 11 bases spanning the gap. In DNA, the CDR3 is TGTGCCATCAGTGAGAGGCAGAGGGCCACAGATACGCAGTATTTT. This gives the protein CAISERQRATDTQYF.

The chain links TRBV4-2 to TRBJ2-7; weak D call: TRBD2 (5 bases). V lost 3 bases to trimming and J lost 4 bases, with 16 bases between them. CDR1 and CDR2 (germline): LGHNA, YNFKEQ. The CDR3 covers 15 residues. CDR3 sequence (DNA): TGTGCCAGCAGCCAGGCGACCGGGATCCTATACGAGCAGTACTTC. It encodes CASSQATGILYEQYF.

This chain links TRBV18 with TRBJ1-1, with 8 bases aligning to TRBD1. V was pared by 2 bases and J by 4 bases, with 3 bases of the junction left unmatched. The CDR3 has 14 residues. Per the germline V gene, CDR1 is KGHSH and CDR2 is LQKENI. This CDR3 is CASSPGTGTTEAFF. Here the CDR3 DNA reads TGTGCCAGCTCACCAGGGACAGGTACCACTGAAGCTTTCTTT.

The V and J genes are TRBV28 and TRBJ2-7, with D maybe TRBD2 (7 bases). The V gene's germline CDR1 is MDHEN and CDR2 SYDVKM. The CDR3 spans 16 residues. The V and J ends lost 3 bases and 2 bases respectively, with 17 bases between them. DNA of the CDR3: TGTGCCAGCAGTTTGGTGGGGGGGCCCGGGACCTACGAGCAGTACTTC. This translates into CASSLVGGPGTYEQYF. The full variable domain, its missing parts supplied by reference TRBV28 and TRBJ2-7, is DVKVTQSSRYLVKRTGEKVFLECVQDMDHENMFWYRQDPGLGLRLIYFSYDVKMKEKGDIPEGYSVSREKKERFSLILESASTNQTSMYLCASSLVGGPGTYEQYFGPGTRLTVT.

The rearrangement uses TRBV7-2 and TRBJ2-2; no reliable D call. V was trimmed by 4 bases and J by 5 bases, leaving 17 bases between them. Germline loops: CDR1 SGHTA, CDR2 FQGNSA. This CDR3 contains 16 residues. The CDR3 here is CASSSPWPRSTGELFF. CDR3 sequence (DNA): TGTGCCAGCAGCTCCCCATGGCCTAGATCTACCGGGGAGCTGTTTTTT.